This T cell receptor beta chain was documented in a study of blood T cell repertoires in COVID-19 (dated by TCRdb to 2020 to 2022). Study-level background: Samples from collaborators originated in the United States, Italy and Spain and spanned both the acute and convalescent phases of COVID-19. Subjects who had been exposed to COVID-19, were actively infected with it, or had recovered from it provided the deeply sampled blood TCRbeta repertoires that made up the dataset. Where HLA class I and class II types were available, the types were taken from metadata supplied by the sample provider, not from assay-based typing. A freely available public database, intended as a resource for researchers studying the immune response to SARS-CoV-2, is where the repertoires were released. The samples were drawn from the first 160 participants of the ongoing ImmuneRACE study and from under 1,500 subjects provided by 6 global collaborators. The prospective study material was composed of cDNA or gDNA derived from T cells, B-cell-depleted T cells, or PBMCs. Nearly every sample came with metadata listing a de-identified subject ID, COVID-19 status, age in years and sex. What the work shows at the level of the full study, not this receptor alone: How much clinical and demographic metadata was included differed by source and by participant, and the metadata was provided uncurated.

The immunoSEQ Assay, a bias-controlled multiplex PCR, was used to amplify TCRbeta CDR3 regions from genomic DNA. In the authors' own workflow: The number of nucleated cells in each sample was estimated by amplification of reference gene primers within the assay. To quantify the absolute abundance of each unique TCRbeta CDR3 rearrangement, sequence reads were collapsed and filtered. Productive Simpson clonality was computed per sample as the square root of Simpson's diversity index over productive rearrangements. The source is immuneACCESS, and TCRdb retained only in-frame sequences with V and J called. Part of the clones is not carried over; for the studies checked, unresolved V genes explain less than half of this, and the remainder is unexplained. The D gene and trimming were derived from the DNA, and the V and J assignments and clone size from that table. In this sample the table shows around 190,000 clones, roughly 83% of which occur a single time. Roughly 1.4% of the sample lies in the top ten.

V is cut by 6 bases and J by 2 bases, and the space between the germline ends is 10 bases. CDR1 and CDR2, per the germline V gene, are MGHDK and SYGVNS. The CDR3 measures 13 amino acids from cysteine to phenylalanine. Of all the DNA, just the CDR3 is kept, 39 bases in frame from base 1. Each collaborating institution followed its own protocols to collect whole blood in K2EDTA tubes. For TCRbeta analysis, collaborators shipped samples in one of three forms: frozen whole blood, isolated PBMCs, or DNA extracted from either of those sample types. Regarding this clone: Its antigen remains unidentified. Base qualities are not recorded, but no much larger clone differs from it by a single base.

Specimen: peripheral blood. The clonotype originates from a human donor in a cohort sampled during active COVID-19. The chain joins TRBV25-1 to TRBJ1-1; the D gene assignment is ambiguous. Here the CDR3 is given as CASRGVPNTEAFF. The bases are TGTGCCAGCAGGGGAGTTCCCAACACTGAAGCTTTCTTT.